These T cell receptor beta chains were read from a single sample in a study of cytomegalovirus exposure and HLA in healthy donors. Only in-frame clones appear in the TCRdb table, and some are missing; sequencing was by immunoSEQ multiplex PCR. The sample has more than 110,000 clones; more than 75% are singletons. Sequenced sample: PBMCs. These receptors were collected from a man in his fifties or sixties in good health and CMV-seronegative. Each CDR3 is given with its conserved first and last residue. Fields, in order: J gene, D gene, CDR3 length, V gene, clone size, CDR3 DNA, CDR3 protein. The D gene is left open where the match is weak. A row's size may be missing; if present it is once, few, many or a size class.

TRBJ1-2 TRBD1 13 TRBV30 - TGTGCCACCTACAGGGGAACCCTCTATGGCTACACCTTC CATYRGTLYGYTF
TRBJ2-7 TRBD1 16 TRBV5-1 - TGCGCCAGCAGCTTGGCCGGGGGGACAGGGGCCTACGAGCAGTACTTC CASSLAGGTGAYEQYF
TRBJ2-7 - 14 TRBV7-9 few TGTGCCAGCAGCTCGCCCCAACAATTTTACGAGCAGTACTTC CASSSPQQFYEQYF
TRBJ1-1 - 13 TRBV29-1 - TGCAGCGTTGAAAGAGGGGGGAACACTGAAGCTTTCTTT CSVERGGNTEAFF
TRBJ1-1 - 14 TRBV5-4 - TGTGCCAGCAGCTCCGCTCAGGGGAAGACTGAAGCTTTCTTT CASSSAQGKTEAFF
TRBJ1-3 - 17 TRBV4-2 - TGTGCCAGCAGCCAAGAAGAGGGGGGGGTCCATGGAAACACCATATATTTT CASSQEEGGVHGNTIYF
TRBJ1-5 TRBD1 16 TRBV11-2 - TGTGCCAGCAGCCCCCAGGACAGGTCCACCCATCAGCCCCAGCATTTT CASSPQDRSTHQPQHF
TRBJ1-4 - 15 TRBV28 few TGTGCCAGCAGTTCCGCCCTGGGGGCAGGAGAAAAACTGTTTTTT CASSSALGAGEKLFF
TRBJ1-2 TRBD1 15 TRBV19 - TGTGCCAGTAGTTTGATGGGACAGGATAACTATGGCTACACCTTC CASSLMGQDNYGYTF
TRBJ1-1 TRBD1 13 TRBV6-1 - TGTGCCAGCAGGGACAGGGGAAGTTCGGAAGCTTTCTTT CASRDRGSSEAFF
TRBJ2-3 TRBD2 16 TRBV13 - TGTGCCAGCAGCTCGGGACTAGCGGTACATACAGATACGCAGTATTTT CASSSGLAVHTDTQYF
TRBJ2-6 TRBD1 16 TRBV27 - TGTGCCAGCTCTAATCTACAGGGGACCGGGGCCAACGTCCTGACTTTC CASSNLQGTGANVLTF
TRBJ2-2 - 14 TRBV27 - TGTGCCAGCAGTTTACACAGGAACACCGGGGAGCTGTTTTTT CASSLHRNTGELFF
TRBJ2-4 TRBD2 13 TRBV6-1 - TGTGCCAGCAGTGGGGGCGGGAGAAACATTCAGTACTTC CASSGGGRNIQYF
TRBJ2-7 TRBD1 16 TRBV6-5 - TGTGCCAGCAGTTACGAACCAGGGGGCAGCTCCTACGAGCAGTACTTC CASSYEPGGSSYEQYF
TRBJ2-1 - 15 TRBV18 - TGTGCCAGCTCACCGTACGACAGAACATACAATGAGCAGTTCTTC CASSPYDRTYNEQFF
TRBJ2-7 - 15 TRBV18 few TGTGCCAGCTCACCACGGGTAGGGGAGGAATACGAGCAGTACTTC CASSPRVGEEYEQYF
TRBJ2-7 - 16 TRBV6-6 - TGTGCCAGCAGTTACCCCACCGCGTCCTTTACCTACGAGCAGTACTTC CASSYPTASFTYEQYF
TRBJ1-2 - 13 TRBV12-5 - TGTGCTAGTGGTCATCAGGGGAACTATGGCTACACCTTC CASGHQGNYGYTF
TRBJ2-1 - 15 TRBV5-6 - TGTGCCAGCAGCGTAGGAGGGGCAGGGTACAATGAGCAGTTCTTC CASSVGGAGYNEQFF
TRBJ2-1 TRBD1 15 TRBV14 - TGTGCCAGCAGCCATTGGGACAGGGCCTACAATGAGCAGTTCTTC CASSHWDRAYNEQFF
TRBJ2-7 - 15 TRBV28 - TGTGCCACCGCATCTGCAGGCCAGGGAGGTTACGAGCAGTACTTC CATASAGQGGYEQYF
TRBJ2-1 TRBD2 19 TRBV4-2 - TGTGCCAGCAGCCAAGATCCCCTAGCGGGAGGGAAGGTTCGCAATGAGCAGCTCTTC CASSQDPLAGGKVRNEQLF
TRBJ2-1 TRBD2 15 TRBV30 - TGTGCCTGGAGAGCCCAGCGGGAGTACTACAATGAGCAGTTCTTC CAWRAQREYYNEQFF
TRBJ1-3 - 15 TRBV6-1 - TGTGCCAGCAGTGAACCCCCTGGGCCTGGAAACACCATATATTTT CASSEPPGPGNTIYF